These 19 T cell receptor beta chains came from one sample sequenced in a study of T cell responses to AZD1222 COVID-19 vaccine. The assay was immunoSEQ multiplex PCR, and TCRdb's table has in-frame clones only and misses some. The sample has some 150,000 clones; approximately 90% are singletons. This specimen was peripheral blood, taken 28 days after the second dose of the MenACWY control vaccine. These TCRs come from an adult who received the MenACWY meningococcal vaccine as a control.

The chain links TRBV5-6 to TRBJ2-5; D gene uncertain. V was cut by 3 bases and J by 4 bases, with 4 bases left in between. CDR3 length: 11 residues. Germline assignment: CDR1 SGHDT and CDR2 YYEEEE. CDR3 residues: CASSSTETQYF. Here the CDR3 DNA reads TGTGCCAGCAGCTCGACAGAGACCCAGTACTTC.

The chain is built from TRBV6-5 and TRBJ1-1, with D perhaps TRBD1 (5 bases). Germline CDR1 MNHEY, CDR2 SVGAGI. The V gene lost 2 bases and the J gene lost 5 bases, with 15 bases spanning the gap. The CDR3 runs 15 residues. CDR3 in amino acids: CASSYRGPGGTEAFF. CDR3 sequence (DNA): TGTGCCAGCAGTTACAGGGGCCCGGGTGGGACTGAAGCTTTCTTT.

The sample holds a few counts of this clone. The V gene is TRBV28, the J gene TRBJ2-7; D may be TRBD2 (6 bases). Deletions cut 7 bases from V and 6 bases from J, with 19 bases between. Per the germline V gene, CDR1 is MDHEN and CDR2 is SYDVKM. The CDR3 consists of 14 residues. The chain's CDR3 is CASTREPGVFEQYF. In DNA, the CDR3 is TGTGCCAGCACTCGAGAGCCGGGGGTATTCGAGCAGTACTTC. The full variable domain, completed using reference TRBV28 and TRBJ2-7, is DVKVTQSSRYLVKRTGEKVFLECVQDMDHENMFWYRQDPGLGLRLIYFSYDVKMKEKGDIPEGYSVSREKKERFSLILESASTNQTSMYLCASTREPGVFEQYFGPGTRLTVT.

CDR3 DNA sequence: TGTGCCAGCAGAACAGGGGGAGGGTATAGCAATCAGCCCCAGCATTTT. As protein: CASRTGGGYSNQPQHF. The V call is TRBV28, the J call TRBJ1-5; 8 nucleotides line up with TRBD1. Germline CDR1 MDHEN, CDR2 SYDVKM. CDR3 length: 16 amino acids. Trimming cost V 6 bases and J 0 bases; bases outside gene matches: 7. Full variable domain (remainder filled in from reference TRBV28 and TRBJ1-5): DVKVTQSSRYLVKRTGEKVFLECVQDMDHENMFWYRQDPGLGLRLIYFSYDVKMKEKGDIPEGYSVSREKKERFSLILESASTNQTSMYLCASRTGGGYSNQPQHFGDGTRLSIL.

The V call is TRBV6-2 or TRBV6-3, the J call TRBJ1-1; D uncertain. V dropped 2 bases and J dropped 0 bases, with 10 bases sitting between them. Per the germline V gene, CDR1 is MNHEY and CDR2 is SVGEGT. The CDR3 runs 15 residues. DNA for the CDR3: TGTGCCAGCAGTTACCCCCCGACGGTGAACACTGAAGCTTTCTTT. This codes for CASSYPPTVNTEAFF.

The rearrangement uses TRBV6-5 and TRBJ2-7; maybe TRBD2 (6 bases). V was shortened by 6 bases and J by 3 bases, with 9 bases between the two germline ends. The CDR3 is 12 residues long. Germline V gives CDR1 MNHEY, CDR2 SVGAGI. CDR3 coding DNA: TGTGCCAGCAGAACGGGGGACTACGAGCAGTACTTC. As protein: CASRTGDYEQYF.

This chain joins TRBV19 and TRBJ2-1, with 8 bases lining up with TRBD2. The CDR3 is 16 amino acids. Trimming took 6 bases from V and 3 from J; bases not matched to a gene: 10. From germline, CDR1 is LNHDA and CDR2 SQIVND (reference sequence). The CDR3 DNA sequence: TGTGCCAGTAGCAAACTGGGCGGGGGGATCTACAATGAGCAGTTCTTC. Protein sequence: CASSKLGGGIYNEQFF.

CDR3 bases: TGTGCCAGCAGCTCCCAACCGGCTGGGGTCCAAGAGACCCAGTACTTC. This gives the protein CASSSQPAGVQETQYF. This chain joins TRBV7-2 and TRBJ2-5; D call uncertain. The CDR3 is 16 amino acids. Germline CDR1 reads SGHTA; CDR2 reads FQGNSA. Trimming took off 4 bases at V and 1 base at J, with 16 bases between the two ends.

J is TRBJ2-3 and V is TRBV27, with D unclear. V dropped 2 bases and J dropped 4 bases, with 13 bases sitting between them. From germline, CDR1 is MNHEY and CDR2 SMNVEV (reference sequence). CDR3 size: 15 residues. The CDR3 loop is CASSLADRYADTQYF. The CDR3 DNA sequence: TGTGCCAGCAGTTTAGCGGACCGCTACGCAGATACGCAGTATTTT.

V is TRBV11-3 and J is TRBJ2-5; 11 nucleotides line up with TRBD2. V dropped 1 base and J dropped 5; count of bases not matched to a gene: 6. This CDR3 comprises 16 residues. Germline V gene lookup returns CDR1 SGHNT and CDR2 YENEEA. As DNA, the CDR3 is TGTGCCAGCAGCTTAGTAGCGGGAGGGGGTTATGAGACCCAGTACTTC. Its translation: CASSLVAGGGYETQYF. The entire variable domain, with the rest obtained from reference TRBV11-3 and TRBJ2-5, is as follows: EAGVVQSPRYKIIEKKQPVAFWCNPISGHNTLYWYLQNLGQGPELLIRYENEEAVDDSQLPKDRFSAERLKGVDSTLKIQPAELGDSAVYLCASSLVAGGGYETQYFGPGTRLLVL.

This chain links TRBV18 with TRBJ2-2; maybe TRBD1 (6 bases). Deletions cut 4 bases from V and 2 bases from J, with 14 bases between. The CDR3 is 16 amino acids. In germline, CDR1 is KGHSH, CDR2 LQKENI. Written as DNA, the CDR3 is TGTGCCAGCTCACGACCCGGGACATATAACACCGGGGAGCTGTTTTTT. It codes for CASSRPGTYNTGELFF.

This clone was seen a single time. The rearrangement links TRBV28 to TRBJ1-2; D gene ambiguous. The germline V gene has CDR1 MDHEN and CDR2 SYDVKM. Trimming pared 5 bases from V and 4 bases from J, leaving 11 bases between. This CDR3 has 13 residues. Here the CDR3 DNA reads TGTGCCAGCAGTCAGGACCGTTTCTATGGCTACACCTTC. This sequence encodes CASSQDRFYGYTF.

V and J are TRBV6-5 and TRBJ2-7, with 9 nucleotides matching TRBD1. This CDR3 is built from 13 residues. Trimming at V came to 6 bases and at J to 2 bases, leaving 2 bases not matched to a gene. Germline V lookup: CDR1 MNHEY, CDR2 SVGAGI. The CDR3 sequence: CASSGQGTYEQYF. The CDR3 DNA reads as TGTGCCAGCAGCGGACAGGGGACCTACGAGCAGTACTTC.

The genes are TRBV28 and TRBJ1-4; D is undetermined. The germline gives CDR1 MDHEN, CDR2 SYDVKM. The CDR3 totals 14 residues. V lost 3 bases and J 7 bases, leaving 12 bases between the germline ends. The CDR3, as DNA: TGTGCCAGCAGTTTCCCCGTAAAAGGTGAAAAACTGTTTTTT. Translation gives CASSFPVKGEKLFF. The full variable domain, completed using reference TRBV28 and TRBJ1-4, is DVKVTQSSRYLVKRTGEKVFLECVQDMDHENMFWYRQDPGLGLRLIYFSYDVKMKEKGDIPEGYSVSREKKERFSLILESASTNQTSMYLCASSFPVKGEKLFFGSGTQLSVL.

The chain recombines TRBV30 with TRBJ2-2, with D unclear. V dropped 3 bases and J dropped 3 bases, with 8 bases sitting between them. This CDR3 is built from 13 residues. Germline CDR1 is GTSNPN and CDR2 is SVGIG (reference sequence). CDR3 in amino acids: CAWRARHTGELFF. In DNA form, the CDR3 reads TGTGCCTGGAGGGCCAGGCACACCGGGGAGCTGTTTTTT.

The chain carries TRBV30 and TRBJ1-3, with 7 nucleotides matching TRBD1. CDR1 and CDR2 from the germline V gene are GTSNPN and SVGIG (reference sequence). The CDR3 length is 13 residues. J lost 4 bases, V lost 4 bases, and 4 bases had no gene match. The CDR3 loop is CAWNRGSGNTIYF. The CDR3 nucleotides read TGTGCCTGGAACAGGGGATCGGGAAACACCATATATTTT.

The chain uses TRBV27 and TRBJ2-7, with D uncertain. The CDR3 has 13 residues. Trimming stripped 10 bases from V and 7 bases from J, with 20 bases between. The germline V gene has CDR1 MNHEY and CDR2 SMNVEV (reference sequence). CDR3 region: CATPWTPSGEQYF. For the CDR3, the DNA is TGTGCCACCCCTTGGACCCCTTCAGGTGAGCAGTACTTC.

The chain joins TRBV20-1 to TRBJ2-7, with D hard to call. This CDR3 has 10 residues. V lost 6 bases, J lost 7 bases, and 10 bases lay in between. CDR1 DFQATT and CDR2 SNEGSKA come from the germline V gene (reference sequence). The CDR3 sequence: CSALAGEQYF. CDR3 in DNA: TGCAGTGCCCTGGCTGGGGAGCAGTACTTC.

This clone was seen a single time. The chain carries TRBV28 and TRBJ2-5, with D unclear. V was trimmed by 4 bases and J by 4 bases, leaving 13 bases between them. The CDR3 has 14 residues. Germline V gene lookup returns CDR1 MDHEN and CDR2 SYDVKM. The CDR3 is CASSSKRLRETQYF. The CDR3 bases are TGTGCCAGCAGTTCCAAGAGACTGAGAGAGACCCAGTACTTC.